One and the same sample provided the 25 T cell receptor beta chains below, sequenced in a study of early T cells in non-severe SARS-CoV-2 infection. TCRdb re-called the 5' RACE reads through MiXCR, storing one row per CDR3 protein. The repertoire holds around 70,000 distinct CDR3 sequences, 9.1% seen once, with 3.2% in the top ten. The sequenced sample was whole blood. These receptor sequences come from an adult who was a healthcare worker with PCR-confirmed SARS-CoV-2 infection or an uninfected control (not recorded which).

The chain has TRBV12-3 or TRBV12-4 and TRBJ1-2, with no clear D. V lost 7 bases and J 6 bases, leaving 24 bases between the germline ends. The CDR3 contains 16 residues. The CDR3 nucleotides are TGTGCCAGCAACCGACGGTGGGGAGGAGGGAGGAATGGCTACACCTTC. Encoded protein: CASNRRWGGGRNGYTF.

This clonotype was detected ten times or more. The chain employs TRBV12-3 or TRBV12-4 and TRBJ2-3, with 8 bases lining up with TRBD1. The length of the CDR3 is 14 residues. V was pared by 7 bases and J by 8 bases, with 11 bases of the junction left unmatched. DNA of the CDR3: TGTGCCAGCACTACGACTGACAGGGGAGGTACGCAGTATTTT. Its translation: CASTTTDRGGTQYF.

In this sample, this clonotype turned up a few times. The chain links TRBV7-9 to TRBJ2-1; 8 nucleotides match TRBD2. The CDR3 is 13 amino acids. The junction had 4 bases not matched to a gene; V was cut back by 1 base and J by 11 bases. CDR1 is SEHNR, CDR2 FQNEAQ, per germline (reference sequence). The CDR3 loop reads CASSLDSSGQQFF. For the CDR3, the DNA is TGTGCCAGCAGCTTAGATTCTAGCGGGCAGCAGTTCTTC.

This clonotype was detected many times. This chain connects TRBV9 to TRBJ2-2; 10 nucleotides match TRBD2. The germline CDR1 and CDR2 sequences are SGDLS and YYNGEE. The ends lost 3 bases at V and 1 base at J; junction bases unmatched: 0. CDR3 size: 15 residues. The CDR3 protein is CASSGTSGNTGELFF. In DNA, the CDR3 is TGTGCCAGCAGCGGGACTAGCGGGAACACCGGGGAGCTGTTTTTT.

This clonotype has only a few counts. CDR3 sequence: CSATLPSGRAGNEQFF. CDR3 sequence (DNA): TGCAGTGCTACTCTACCCAGCGGGAGGGCAGGGAATGAGCAGTTCTTC. This chain uses TRBV20-1 with TRBJ2-1, with 10 bases matching TRBD2. The germline CDR1 and CDR2 sequences are DFQATT and SNEGSKA (reference sequence). This CDR3 contains 16 residues. The ends lost 4 bases at V and 7 bases at J; junction bases unmatched: 13.

V is TRBV5-1 and J is TRBJ2-7; 10 nucleotides agree with TRBD1. The junction had 4 bases not matched to a gene; V was cut back by 2 bases and J by 2 bases. This CDR3 contains 15 residues. Per germline, CDR1 SGHRS and CDR2 YFSETQ. The CDR3 spells CASSFGTGATYEQYF. DNA for the CDR3: TGCGCCAGCAGCTTTGGGACAGGGGCGACCTACGAGCAGTACTTC.

This clonotype was found many times. The chain carries TRBV5-4 and TRBJ2-2; D is perhaps TRBD2 (6 bases). V was cut by 3 bases and J by 5 bases, with 14 bases left in between. The CDR3 covers 15 residues. The germline V gene has CDR1 SGHNT and CDR2 YYREEE (reference sequence). CDR3 region: CASSSEVAVTGELFF. In DNA form, the CDR3 reads TGTGCCAGCAGCTCGGAAGTAGCGGTTACCGGGGAGCTGTTTTTT.

This clonotype was recorded at least ten times. J is TRBJ2-1 and V is TRBV6-1, with no clear D. The germline V and J ends were trimmed by 4 bases and 5 bases, with 15 bases remaining between them. The CDR3 loop spans 15 amino acids. The germline V gene has CDR1 MNHNS and CDR2 SASEGT. In DNA, the CDR3 is TGTGCCAGCAGTGGTTTGGGTCAAACAGACAATGAGCAGTTCTTC. It codes for CASSGLGQTDNEQFF.

As for this clonotype: A read error may be the cause here, since a much bigger clone is one base away. The chain employs TRBV11-2 and TRBJ2-7; no reliable D call. This CDR3 region has 14 residues. Germline values: CDR1 SGHAT, CDR2 FQNNGV. The CDR3 DNA is TGTGCCAGCAGCTTAGATACCCCCAGCTACGAGCAGTGCTTC. This gives the protein CASSLDTPSYEQCF. Together with reference TRBV11-2 and TRBJ2-7, the CDR3 gives the full variable domain: EAGVAQSPRYKIIEKRQSVAFWCNPISGHATLYWYQQILGQGPKLLIQFQNNGVVDDSQLPKDRFSAERLKGVDSTLKIQPAKLEDSAVYLCASSLDTPSYEQCFGPGTRLTVT.

The chain uses TRBV10-2 and TRBJ1-6, with D hard to call. This CDR3 spans 14 amino acids. The germline CDR1 and CDR2 sequences are WSHSY and SAAADI. Between the trimmed V and J ends, which lost 0 bases and 5 bases, there was a span of 5 bases. CDR3 loop: CASSESGNNSPLHF. The CDR3, as DNA: TGCGCCAGCAGTGAGTCGGGGAATAATTCACCCCTCCACTTT.

There are a few counts of this clonotype. The rearrangement uses TRBV4-1 and TRBJ2-3, with D perhaps matching TRBD2 (6 bases). This CDR3 is 13 amino acids long. CDR1 is MGHRA, CDR2 YSYEKL, per germline. Deletions cut 3 bases from V and 4 bases from J, with 8 bases between. The CDR3 DNA reads as TGCGCCAGCAGCCAGAGGGAGGCAGATACGCAGTATTTT. Translating it yields CASSQREADTQYF.

The CDR3 loop is CASRGQRDTEAFF. The CDR3 nucleotides are TGTGCCAGCAGGGGACAGCGCGATACTGAAGCTTTCTTT. The chain links TRBV2 to TRBJ1-1, with TRBD1 matching over 7 bases. Trimming took 6 bases from V and 5 from J; bases not matched to a gene: 6. The CDR3 consists of 13 residues. The germline CDR1 and CDR2 sequences are SNHLY and FYNNEI.

This clonotype was observed many times. J is TRBJ1-1 and V is TRBV6-5, with D possibly being TRBD1 (5 bases). V was clipped by 0 bases and J by 4 bases, with 12 bases between them. From germline, CDR1 is MNHEY and CDR2 SVGAGI. The CDR3 extends over 15 amino acids. The CDR3 loop is CASSYSWAGGTEAFF. The CDR3 DNA is TGTGCCAGCAGTTACTCGTGGGCCGGGGGCACTGAAGCTTTCTTT.

The V and J genes are TRBV6-1 and TRBJ2-3; no clear D. This CDR3 has 14 residues. CDR1 is MNHNS, CDR2 SASEGT, per germline. Trimming shortened V by 1 base and J by 2 bases, and 7 bases separated the two germline ends. CDR3 protein: CASSEGSFTDTQYF. The CDR3 nucleotides read TGTGCCAGCAGTGAAGGCAGTTTCACAGATACGCAGTATTTT.

The gene calls are TRBV5-8 and TRBJ1-5; D is perhaps TRBD1 (6 bases). The ends were cut back, 6 bases at V and 1 base at J, with 20 bases in the middle. Germline CDR1 is SGHTS and CDR2 is YDEGEE. The CDR3 covers 17 residues. CDR3 DNA sequence: TGTGCCAGCATCCAGGACCAGGGGCTTAGGAGCAATCAGCCCCAGCATTTT. As protein: CASIQDQGLRSNQPQHF.

This clonotype was recorded at least ten times. V gene TRBV6-6 combines with J gene TRBJ2-3; D is uncertain. Trimming removed 8 bases at V and 6 bases at J, with 15 bases between. CDR1 and CDR2 from the germline V gene are MNHNY and SVGAGI (reference sequence). This CDR3 has 13 amino acids. As DNA, the CDR3 is TGTGCCAGCGGATGGCAATCAACGGATACGCAGTATTTT. Translation: CASGWQSTDTQYF.

This clonotype was detected many times. The chain is built from TRBV13 and TRBJ2-7; 7 nucleotides align to TRBD2. J was trimmed by 6 bases and V by 0 bases; bases with no gene match: 11. The CDR3 runs to 16 residues. Germline V gene sequence: CDR1 PRHDT, CDR2 FYEKMQ (reference sequence). CDR3 DNA sequence: TGTGCCAGCAGCTTAGGAGCCCTGGGCTCTAGCGGCGAGCAGTACTTC. Its translation is CASSLGALGSSGEQYF. The whole variable domain, filled in from reference TRBV13 and TRBJ2-7, reads AAGVIQSPRHLIKEKRETATLKCYPIPRHDTVYWYQQGPGQDPQFLISFYEKMQSDKGSIPDRFSAQQFSDYHSELNMSSLELGDSALYFCASSLGALGSSGEQYFGPGTRLTVT.

This clonotype appeared many times. The chain has TRBV20-1 and TRBJ2-1; 8 positions agree with TRBD2. This CDR3 has 15 residues. V was pared by 0 bases and J by 9 bases, with 10 bases of the junction left unmatched. CDR1 and CDR2 from the germline V gene are DFQATT and SNEGSKA (reference sequence). The CDR3 bases are TGCAGTGCTAGAGAAGTGGGACTAGTATCTGGTGAGCAGTTCTTC. The encoded protein is CSAREVGLVSGEQFF.

This clonotype has only a few counts. The chain joins TRBV7-2 to TRBJ1-1; unclear D gene. Germline V gene sequence: CDR1 SGHTA, CDR2 FQGNSA. V lost 1 base to trimming and J lost 4 bases, with 13 bases between them. CDR3 length: 15 residues. CDR3 protein: CASSLDGSEGTEAFF. As DNA, the CDR3 is TGTGCCAGCAGCTTAGATGGCAGTGAGGGCACTGAAGCTTTCTTT.

The table lists this clonotype with a count of one. The chain links TRBV11-3 to TRBJ1-1, with a tentative D call TRBD1 (6 bases). Germline CDR1 reads SGHNT; CDR2 reads YENEEA. With 5 bases removed from V and 1 base from J, the gap between germline ends came to 11 bases. The CDR3 has 14 residues. The CDR3 is CASSNSGANTEAFF. The CDR3 nucleotides are TGTGCCAGCAGCAACTCAGGGGCGAACACTGAAGCTTTCTTT.

J is TRBJ1-1 and V is TRBV18, with D uncertain. V was pared by 5 bases and J by 1 base, with 11 bases between. Germline-derived CDR1 and CDR2 are KGHSH and LQKENI. The CDR3 is made up of 14 amino acids. The CDR3 DNA sequence: TGTGCCAGCTCATACTCTTTAGCGAACACTGAAGCTTTCTTT. Translation gives CASSYSLANTEAFF.

This clonotype showed up many times. The rearrangement uses TRBV6-1 and TRBJ1-5; D remains ambiguous. The CDR3 runs to 14 residues. Trimming stripped 4 bases from V and 7 bases from J, with 14 bases between. From germline, CDR1 is MNHNS and CDR2 SASEGT. The DNA for the CDR3 is TGTGCCAGCAGTGCCCAGCCCGATGGGCAGCCCCAGCATTTT. Translation gives CASSAQPDGQPQHF.

The J gene is TRBJ2-1, the V gene TRBV13; D remains ambiguous. Germline-derived CDR1 and CDR2 are PRHDT and FYEKMQ (reference sequence). V was pared by 5 bases and J by 4 bases, with 3 bases between. The CDR3 sequence is 11 residues long. The CDR3 protein is CASSVYNEQFF. The CDR3 DNA sequence: TGTGCCAGCAGCGTTTACAATGAGCAGTTCTTC.

The chain combines TRBV7-2 with TRBJ2-7, with 7 bases aligning to TRBD2. The ends lost 1 base at V and 6 bases at J; junction bases unmatched: 12. This CDR3 has 16 amino acids. Per the germline V gene, CDR1 is SGHTA and CDR2 is FQGNSA. CDR3 sequence (DNA): TGTGCCAGCAGCTTAGTGGGCGGGAGTGGTCTTGGCGAGCAGTACTTC. Its protein is CASSLVGGSGLGEQYF.

V usage is TRBV10-3 and J usage is TRBJ1-5; TRBD1 matches 10 bases. Looked up from germline, CDR1 is ENHRY and CDR2 is SYGVKD. The CDR3 spans 17 residues. After removal of 10 bases from V and 0 bases from J, the junction contained 12 bases not matched to a gene. CDR3 sequence (DNA): TGTGCCACTTTGAGCGGGACAGGGGACCATAGCAATCAGCCCCAGCATTTT. This codes for CATLSGTGDHSNQPQHF.